The T cell receptor (beta chain) described here comes from a study of blood T cell repertoires in COVID-19. About the research overall: Samples taken during acute and convalescent COVID-19 were collected in the United States, Italy and Spain.

Enrolled through a virtual design, the participants were between 18 and 89 years of age and came from fewer than 30 US areas. Each participant's cohort was designated according to participant-reported clinical history. Trimming removed 5 bases from V and 6 bases from J; junction bases left unmatched: 2. The germline V gene encodes CDR1 KGHSH and CDR2 LQKENI. This CDR3 has 12 amino acids. Clones were sequenced by immunoSEQ multiplex PCR, and TCRdb holds only the in-frame ones, with some missing. The sample records 150,000 to 190,000 clones, around 84% being singletons. The sequencing input was PBMCs or T cells enriched from blood (not recorded which). The sequence came from a man aged 45-60 years who had recovered from COVID-19. This chain uses TRBV18 with TRBJ2-7; TRBD1 agrees at 9 bases. CDR3 sequence reads: CASSSDRGEQYF. CDR3 nucleotide sequence: TGTGCCAGCTCATCGGACAGGGGCGAGCAGTACTTC.